The source of this TCR beta chain is a study of OX40 agonist ivuxolimab in advanced cancers. Looked up from germline, CDR1 is MNHEY and CDR2 is SMNVEV (reference sequence). Trimming took off 6 bases at V and 3 bases at J, with 11 bases between the two ends. The CDR3 covers 13 residues. Clones were sequenced by immunoSEQ multiplex PCR, and TCRdb holds only the in-frame ones, with some missing. The profile shows around 38,000 clones, 86% of them singletons. Specimen: CD4+ or CD8+ T cells sorted from blood, collected in a trial of the OX40 agonist ivuxolimab. The rearrangement joins TRBV27 to TRBJ1-1; D unclear. The source is an adult with an advanced solid tumor such as melanoma, head and neck, liver or kidney cancer. Here the CDR3 reads CASRPDKYTEAFF. The CDR3 coding sequence is TGTGCCAGCAGACCCGACAAGTACACTGAAGCTTTCTTT.